Shown below are 8 T cell receptor beta chains from a single sample sequenced in a study of blood T cell repertoires in COVID-19. Produced via immunoSEQ multiplex PCR; TCRdb's table is partial and in-frame only. The data show around 170,000 clones, about 87% seen once. The sequenced material came from peripheral blood. These receptors were obtained from a man in his 60s with acute or convalescent COVID-19.

This clone showed up just once. The CDR3 DNA is TGTGCCAGCAGCCCAGGGGACAGACTTAGCAATCAGCCCCAGCATTTT. This codes for CASSPGDRLSNQPQHF. The chain uses TRBV7-9 and TRBJ1-5; the match to TRBD1 covers 7 bases. J gave up 0 bases and V 5 bases, and 7 bases lay outside the gene matches. The CDR3 is 16 amino acids. Germline CDR1 SEHNR, CDR2 FQNEAQ (reference sequence).

This rearrangement joins TRBV5-4 to TRBJ1-2, with TRBD1 identical over 7 bases. Germline V gene lookup returns CDR1 SGHNT and CDR2 YYREEE (reference sequence). There are 15 residues in the CDR3. With V trimmed by 4 bases and J by 7 bases, 13 bases remained unmatched. This chain's CDR3 is CASSTRTTGVGGYTF. The CDR3 DNA reads as TGTGCCAGCAGCACCCGAACCACAGGGGTCGGTGGCTACACCTTC.

This chain uses TRBV19 with TRBJ1-1, with 7 nucleotides matching TRBD1. The CDR3 is 15 residues long. Looked up from germline, CDR1 is LNHDA and CDR2 is SQIVND (reference sequence). The trim removed 2 bases at V and 0 bases at J, leaving 3 bases unmatched. DNA of the CDR3: TGTGCCAGTAGTATAAAAGGGGGCCTGAACACTGAAGCTTTCTTT. Translated: CASSIKGGLNTEAFF.

Regarding this clone: Other DNA sequences in this sample translate to the same CDR3. V usage is TRBV27 and J usage is TRBJ1-5; the D is unclear. Trimming pared 2 bases from V and 5 bases from J, leaving 10 bases between. Germline values: CDR1 MNHEY, CDR2 SMNVEV (reference sequence). This CDR3 has 14 residues. The CDR3 nucleotides are TGTGCCAGCAGTTTACGACCGCGGGATCAGCCCCAGCATTTT. Residues: CASSLRPRDQPQHF.

V usage is TRBV5-1 and J usage is TRBJ2-7; maybe TRBD1 (5 bases). This CDR3 comprises 13 residues. Germline V gene lookup returns CDR1 SGHRS and CDR2 YFSETQ. The V gene lost 0 bases and the J gene lost 4 bases, with 8 bases spanning the gap. This CDR3 is CASSLGQNYEQYF. The CDR3 DNA is TGCGCCAGCAGCTTGGGACAGAATTACGAGCAGTACTTC.

The rearrangement uses TRBV18 and TRBJ2-5; 7 bases line up with TRBD1. In germline, CDR1 is KGHSH, CDR2 LQKENI. Losses at the gene ends were 6 bases for V and 4 bases for J; bases not matched to a gene: 8. The CDR3 extends over 14 amino acids. The CDR3 DNA reads TGTGCCAGCTCCCCCTCACAGGGGAGAGAGACCCAGTACTTC. It codes for CASSPSQGRETQYF.

V gene TRBV19 combines with J gene TRBJ2-3; D may be TRBD2 (5 bases). Per germline, CDR1 LNHDA and CDR2 SQIVND (reference sequence). The CDR3 has 13 amino acids. The V gene lost 4 bases and the J gene lost 6 bases, with 11 bases spanning the gap. CDR3 sequence (DNA): TGTGCCAGTAGTAGGGGAACGGGGGATACGCAGTATTTT. This codes for CASSRGTGDTQYF.

This chain connects TRBV5-1 to TRBJ2-1; 15 bases are a match to TRBD2. V trimming: 1 base; J trimming: 1 base; junction bases outside the gene matches: 9. The CDR3 is made up of 20 amino acids. Germline CDR1 reads SGHRS; CDR2 reads YFSETQ. CDR3: CASSLPTGLAGGSSYNEQFF. The CDR3, as DNA: TGCGCCAGCAGCTTGCCTACGGGACTAGCGGGAGGTAGTTCCTACAATGAGCAGTTCTTC.